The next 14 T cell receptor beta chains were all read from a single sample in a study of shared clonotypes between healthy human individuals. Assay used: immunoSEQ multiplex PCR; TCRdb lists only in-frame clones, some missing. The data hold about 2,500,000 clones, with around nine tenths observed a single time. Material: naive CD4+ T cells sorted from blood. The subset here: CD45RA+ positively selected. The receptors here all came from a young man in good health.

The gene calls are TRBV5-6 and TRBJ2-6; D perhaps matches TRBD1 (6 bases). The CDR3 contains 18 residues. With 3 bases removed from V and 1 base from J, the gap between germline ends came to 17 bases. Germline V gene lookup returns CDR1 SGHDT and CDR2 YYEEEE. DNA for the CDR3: TGTGCCAGCAGCTATATGCAGGGGCCTTCTTCTGGGGCCAACGTCCTGACTTTC. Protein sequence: CASSYMQGPSSGANVLTF.

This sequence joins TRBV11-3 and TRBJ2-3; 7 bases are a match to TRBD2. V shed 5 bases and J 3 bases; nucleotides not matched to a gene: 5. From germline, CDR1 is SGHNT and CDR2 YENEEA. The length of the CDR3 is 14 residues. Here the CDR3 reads CASSPRGNTDTQYF. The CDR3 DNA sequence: TGTGCCAGCAGCCCGCGGGGGAATACAGATACGCAGTATTTT. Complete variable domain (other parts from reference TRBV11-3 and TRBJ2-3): EAGVVQSPRYKIIEKKQPVAFWCNPISGHNTLYWYLQNLGQGPELLIRYENEEAVDDSQLPKDRFSAERLKGVDSTLKIQPAELGDSAVYLCASSPRGNTDTQYFGPGTRLTVL.

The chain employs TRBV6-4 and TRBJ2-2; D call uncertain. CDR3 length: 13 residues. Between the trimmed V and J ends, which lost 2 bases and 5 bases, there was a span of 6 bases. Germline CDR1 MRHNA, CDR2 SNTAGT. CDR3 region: CASSDQLTGELFF. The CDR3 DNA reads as TGTGCCAGCAGTGACCAGTTAACCGGGGAGCTGTTTTTT.

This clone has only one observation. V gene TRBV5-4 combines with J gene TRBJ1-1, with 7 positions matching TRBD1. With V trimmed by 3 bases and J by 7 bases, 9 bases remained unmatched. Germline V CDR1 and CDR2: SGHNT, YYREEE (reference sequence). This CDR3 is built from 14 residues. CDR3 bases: TGTGCCAGCAGCTCTGGAGGGGGCTTGAGTGAAGCTTTCTTT. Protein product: CASSSGGGLSEAFF.

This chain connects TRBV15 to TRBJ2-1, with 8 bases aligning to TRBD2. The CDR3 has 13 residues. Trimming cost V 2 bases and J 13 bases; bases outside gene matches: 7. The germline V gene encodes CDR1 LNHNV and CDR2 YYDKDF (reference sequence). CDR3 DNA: TGTGCCACCAGCAGACCCCTAGCGGGTGTTCAGTTCTTC. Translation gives CATSRPLAGVQFF.

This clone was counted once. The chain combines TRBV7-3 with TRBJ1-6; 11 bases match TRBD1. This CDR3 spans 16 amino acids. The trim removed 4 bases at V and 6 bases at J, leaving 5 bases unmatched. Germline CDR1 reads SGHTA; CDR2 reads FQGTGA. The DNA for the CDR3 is TGTGCCAGCAGCTGGGGGACAGGGGGTCCTAATTCACCCCTCCACTTT. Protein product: CASSWGTGGPNSPLHF. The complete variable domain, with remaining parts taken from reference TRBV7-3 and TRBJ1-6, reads GAGVSQTPSNKVTEKGKYVELRCDPISGHTALYWYRQSLGQGPEFLIYFQGTGAADDSGLPNDRFFAVRPEGSVSTLKIQRTERGDSAVYLCASSWGTGGPNSPLHFGNGTRLTVT.

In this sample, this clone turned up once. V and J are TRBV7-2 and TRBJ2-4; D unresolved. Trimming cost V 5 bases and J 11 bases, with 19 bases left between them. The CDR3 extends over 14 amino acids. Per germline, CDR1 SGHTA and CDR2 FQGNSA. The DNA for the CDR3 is TGTGCCAGCAGCCCTCAAGTGGGCCCCCCGTTTCAGTACTTC. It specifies CASSPQVGPPFQYF. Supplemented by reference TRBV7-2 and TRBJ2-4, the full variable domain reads GAGVSQSPSNKVTEKGKDVELRCDPISGHTALYWYRQSLGQGLEFLIYFQGNSAPDKSGLPSDRFSAERTGGSVSTLTIQRTQQEDSAVYLCASSPQVGPPFQYFGAGTRLSVL.

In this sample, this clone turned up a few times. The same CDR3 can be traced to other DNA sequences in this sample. Here the CDR3 reads CASSYSGGTDTQYF. CDR3 nucleotide sequence: TGCGCCAGCAGCTATAGCGGGGGCACAGATACGCAGTATTTT. V usage is TRBV5-1 and J usage is TRBJ2-3, with 8 bases fitting TRBD2. With 3 bases clipped from V and 1 base from J, the junction kept 1 base outside the gene matches. CDR3 length: 14 residues. Per germline, CDR1 SGHRS and CDR2 YFSETQ.

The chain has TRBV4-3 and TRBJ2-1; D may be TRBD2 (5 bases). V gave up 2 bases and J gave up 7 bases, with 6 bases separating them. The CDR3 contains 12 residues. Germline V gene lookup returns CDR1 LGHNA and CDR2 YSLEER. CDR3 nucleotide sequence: TGCGCCAGCAGCCAAAGAGGGAATGAGCAGTTCTTC. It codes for CASSQRGNEQFF.

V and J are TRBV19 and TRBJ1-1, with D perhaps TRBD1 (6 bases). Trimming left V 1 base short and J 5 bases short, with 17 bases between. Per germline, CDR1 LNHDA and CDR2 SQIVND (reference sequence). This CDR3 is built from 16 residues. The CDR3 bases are TGTGCCAGTAGTATAGGTGGCAGGGGATTTATAACTGAAGCTTTCTTT. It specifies CASSIGGRGFITEAFF.

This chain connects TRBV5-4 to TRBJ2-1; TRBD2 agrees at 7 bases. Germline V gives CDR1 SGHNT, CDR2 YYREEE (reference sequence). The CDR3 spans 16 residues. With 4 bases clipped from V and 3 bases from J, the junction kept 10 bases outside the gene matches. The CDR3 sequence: CASSPKPGEGYNEQFF. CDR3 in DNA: TGTGCCAGCAGCCCCAAGCCGGGGGAGGGCTACAATGAGCAGTTCTTC.

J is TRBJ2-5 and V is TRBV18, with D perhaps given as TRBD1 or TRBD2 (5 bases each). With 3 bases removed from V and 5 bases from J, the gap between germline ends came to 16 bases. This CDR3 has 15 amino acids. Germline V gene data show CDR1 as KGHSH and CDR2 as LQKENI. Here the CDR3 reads CASSPSGTPGETQYF. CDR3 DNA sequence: TGTGCCAGCTCACCTTCAGGGACCCCCGGGGAGACCCAGTACTTC.

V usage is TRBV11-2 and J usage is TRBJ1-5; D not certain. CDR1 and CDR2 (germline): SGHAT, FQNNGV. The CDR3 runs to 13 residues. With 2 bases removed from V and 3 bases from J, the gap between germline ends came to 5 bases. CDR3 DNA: TGTGCCAGCAGCTTATATGTCAATCAGCCCCAGCATTTT. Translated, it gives CASSLYVNQPQHF.

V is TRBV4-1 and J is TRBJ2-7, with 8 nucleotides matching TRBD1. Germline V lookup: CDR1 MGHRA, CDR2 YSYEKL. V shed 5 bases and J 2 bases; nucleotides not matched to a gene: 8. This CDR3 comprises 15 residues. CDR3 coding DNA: TGCGCCAGCAGCAAAGGGGGACAGGTCCCCTACGAGCAGTACTTC. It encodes CASSKGGQVPYEQYF.